The source of this TCR beta chain is a study of blood T cell repertoires in COVID-19. Study context: Donors in the United States, Italy and Spain gave samples during acute or convalescent COVID-19. T cells, B-cell-depleted T cells, or PBMCs supplied cDNA or gDNA.

Original analysis: Reference gene primer amplification gave estimated nucleated cell counts. Sequenced by immunoSEQ multiplex PCR; TCRdb stores in-frame clones only, minus some. That table supplies the V and J calls and clone size; D and trimming were determined from the DNA. This sample has 450,000 or so clones, with around nine tenths found just once. J gave up 14 bases and V 4 bases, and 13 bases lay outside the gene matches. The V gene's germline CDR1 is SGHNT and CDR2 YENEEA. The CDR3 runs 14 residues. It was during active infection that Seattle patients were enrolled and then longitudinally followed.

The sample taken for sequencing was peripheral blood. The TCR was taken from a man aged 18 to 30 with COVID-19, enrolled during active disease. The chain is built from TRBV11-3 and TRBJ2-1, with TRBD2 identical over 8 bases. In nucleotides, the CDR3 is TGTGCCAGCAGCTCAACCGGGACTAGTCTCGAGGAGTTCTTC. Translation: CASSSTGTSLEEFF. Using reference TRBV11-3 and TRBJ2-1 for the parts outside the CDR3, the full variable domain is EAGVVQSPRYKIIEKKQPVAFWCNPISGHNTLYWYLQNLGQGPELLIRYENEEAVDDSQLPKDRFSAERLKGVDSTLKIQPAELGDSAVYLCASSSTGTSLEEFFGPGTRLTVL.